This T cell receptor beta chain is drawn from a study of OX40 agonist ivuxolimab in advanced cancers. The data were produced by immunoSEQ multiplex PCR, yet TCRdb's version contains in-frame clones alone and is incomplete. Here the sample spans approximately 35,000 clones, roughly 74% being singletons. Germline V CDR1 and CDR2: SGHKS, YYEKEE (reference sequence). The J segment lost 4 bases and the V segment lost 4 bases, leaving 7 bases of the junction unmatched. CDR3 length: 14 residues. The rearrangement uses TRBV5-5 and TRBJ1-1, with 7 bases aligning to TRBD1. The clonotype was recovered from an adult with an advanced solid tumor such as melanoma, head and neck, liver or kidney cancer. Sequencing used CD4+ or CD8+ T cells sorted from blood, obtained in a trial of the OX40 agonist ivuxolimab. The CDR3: CASSPYRGGTEAFF. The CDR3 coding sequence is TGTGCCAGCAGCCCTTACAGGGGAGGCACTGAAGCTTTCTTT.